The entry below gives a single T cell receptor beta chain sequence along with its context. Assay: immunoSEQ multiplex PCR; the TCRdb copy retains only in-frame clones and omits some. The data show roughly 170,000 clones, roughly 89% seen once. The ends lost 4 bases at V and 3 bases at J; junction bases unmatched: 4. From germline, CDR1 is SGHKS and CDR2 YYEKEE (reference sequence). CDR3 length: 15 amino acids. The data derive from a study of blood T cell repertoires in COVID-19. The chain employs TRBV5-5 and TRBJ1-5, with 10 bases that match TRBD1. Sequenced: peripheral blood. The receptor was isolated from a woman under 30 who had recovered from COVID-19. The DNA for the CDR3 is TGTGCCAGCAGCCTCGGGACAGGGGCCAATCAGCCCCAGCATTTT. Translating gives CASSLGTGANQPQHF.